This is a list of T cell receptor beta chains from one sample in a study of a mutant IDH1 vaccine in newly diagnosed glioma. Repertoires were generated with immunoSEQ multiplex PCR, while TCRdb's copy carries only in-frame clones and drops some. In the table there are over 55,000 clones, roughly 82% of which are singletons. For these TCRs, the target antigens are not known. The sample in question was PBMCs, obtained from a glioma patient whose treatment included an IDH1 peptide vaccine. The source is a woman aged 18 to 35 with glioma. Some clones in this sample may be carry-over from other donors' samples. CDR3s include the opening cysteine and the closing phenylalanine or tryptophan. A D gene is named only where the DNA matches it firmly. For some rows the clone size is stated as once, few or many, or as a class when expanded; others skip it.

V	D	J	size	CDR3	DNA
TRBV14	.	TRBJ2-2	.	CASSGTNTGELFF	TGTGCCAGCAGCGGAACGAACACCGGGGAGCTGTTTTTT
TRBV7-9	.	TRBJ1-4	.	CASSSTTATDQKLFF	TGTGCCAGCAGCTCAACGACAGCGACGGATCAAAAACTGTTTTTT
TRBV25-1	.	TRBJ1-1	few	CASSDLGRSQNTEAFF	TGTGCCAGCAGTGATCTCGGACGGAGTCAGAACACTGAAGCTTTCTTT
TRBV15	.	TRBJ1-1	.	CATSSQRSDGEAFF	TGTGCCACCAGCAGCCAAAGGTCAGATGGTGAAGCTTTCTTT
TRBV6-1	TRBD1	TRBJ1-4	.	CAGQVGTGNEKLFF	TGTGCCGGCCAGGTTGGGACAGGGAATGAAAAACTGTTTTTT
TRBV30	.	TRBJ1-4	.	CAWRGAPGTAFF	TGTGCCTGGCGTGGGGCCCCCGGGACTGCGTTTTTT
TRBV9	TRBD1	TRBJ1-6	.	CASTPGTAIFNSPLHF	TGTGCCAGCACTCCTGGGACAGCTATTTTTAATTCACCCCTCCACTTT
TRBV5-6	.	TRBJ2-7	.	CASSPPRGYEQYF	TGTGCCAGCAGTCCGCCCAGGGGTTACGAGCAGTACTTC
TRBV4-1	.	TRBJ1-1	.	CASSQDTAGTEAFF	TGCGCCAGCAGCCAAGATACAGCGGGAACTGAAGCTTTCTTT
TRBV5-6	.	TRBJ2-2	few	CASSLGPGTGELFF	TGTGCCAGCAGCTTGGGCCCGGGTACCGGGGAGCTGTTTTTT
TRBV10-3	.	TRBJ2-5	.	CAISDPATQETQYF	TGTGCCATCAGTGACCCAGCGACACAAGAGACCCAGTACTTC
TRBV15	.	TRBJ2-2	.	CATSMGQHTGELFF	TGTGCCACCAGCATGGGACAACACACCGGGGAGCTGTTTTTT
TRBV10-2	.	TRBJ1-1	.	CASSVQRGLTEAFF	TGCGCCAGCAGTGTGCAACGGGGCCTCACTGAAGCTTTCTTT
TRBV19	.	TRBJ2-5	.	CATRRRWGEGGETQYF	TGTGCCACCCGACGGAGATGGGGGGAAGGTGGAGAGACCCAGTACTTC
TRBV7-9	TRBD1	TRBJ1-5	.	CASSLGQGNQPQHF	TGTGCCAGCAGTCTAGGACAGGGAAATCAGCCCCAGCATTTT
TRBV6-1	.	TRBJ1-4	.	CASSRQAWEKLFF	TGTGCCAGCAGCCGACAGGCGTGGGAAAAACTGTTTTTT
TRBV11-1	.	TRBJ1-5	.	CASSPQRAGHQPQHF	TGTGCCAGCAGCCCGCAACGGGCAGGGCATCAGCCCCAGCATTTT
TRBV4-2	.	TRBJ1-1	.	CASSQWGGAANTEAFF	TGTGCCAGCAGCCAGTGGGGTGGAGCAGCGAACACTGAAGCTTTCTTT
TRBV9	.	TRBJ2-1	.	CASSVGTSYNEQFF	TGTGCCAGCAGCGTAGGTACTTCCTACAATGAGCAGTTCTTC
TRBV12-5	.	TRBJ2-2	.	CASGLVLGGTNTGELFF	TGTGCTAGTGGTTTGGTACTTGGCGGAACGAACACCGGGGAGCTGTTTTTT
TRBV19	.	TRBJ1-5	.	CASSIESNQPQHF	TGTGCCAGTAGTATCGAGAGTAATCAGCCCCAGCATTTT
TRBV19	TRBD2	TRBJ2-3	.	CASSMGRGGHDTQYF	TGTGCCAGTAGTATGGGGCGGGGGGGCCACGATACGCAGTATTTT
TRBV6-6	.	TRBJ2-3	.	CASTQNPDTQYF	TGTGCCAGCACCCAAAATCCAGATACGCAGTATTTT
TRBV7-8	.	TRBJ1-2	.	CASSFQGTGFYGYTF	TGTGCCAGCAGCTTTCAGGGAACAGGTTTTTATGGCTACACCTTC
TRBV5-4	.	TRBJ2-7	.	CASSLEGAGAEQYF	TGTGCCAGCAGCTTGGAAGGGGCCGGAGCGGAGCAGTACTTC
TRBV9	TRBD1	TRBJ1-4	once	CASSARDREKLFF	TGTGCCAGCAGCGCTAGGGACAGGGAAAAACTGTTTTTT
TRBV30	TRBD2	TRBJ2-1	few	CAWSVGGTSGMPGFF	TGTGCCTGGAGTGTCGGAGGGACTAGCGGGATGCCCGGGTTCTTC
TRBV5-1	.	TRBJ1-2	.	CASSELPNYGYTF	TGCGCCAGCAGTGAGCTGCCTAACTATGGCTACACCTTC
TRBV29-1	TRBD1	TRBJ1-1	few	CSVHATGVRRTEAFF	TGCAGCGTCCATGCGACAGGGGTGAGGAGAACTGAAGCTTTCTTT
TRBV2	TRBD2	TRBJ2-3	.	CASSDGRGSTDTQYF	TGTGCCAGCAGTGACGGGCGGGGGAGCACAGATACGCAGTATTTT
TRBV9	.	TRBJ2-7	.	CASSVGAGSPAEQYF	TGTGCCAGCAGCGTAGGTGCGGGATCCCCGGCGGAGCAGTACTTC
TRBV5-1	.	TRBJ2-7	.	CASSFSFQGFAYEQYF	TGCGCCAGCAGCTTCAGCTTCCAGGGTTTCGCCTACGAGCAGTACTTC
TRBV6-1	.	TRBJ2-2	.	CASRGPGAWGGELFF	TGTGCCAGCAGGGGTCCGGGGGCGTGGGGCGGGGAGCTGTTTTTT
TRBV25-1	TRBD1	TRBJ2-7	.	CASSASLDRTSYEQYF	TGTGCCAGCAGTGCGTCCTTGGACAGGACTTCCTACGAGCAGTACTTC
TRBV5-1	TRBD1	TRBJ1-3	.	CASRDRGLSGNTIYF	TGCGCCAGCCGCGACAGGGGTCTCTCTGGAAACACCATATATTTT
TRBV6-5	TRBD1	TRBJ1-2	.	CASSYRRQGAWGYTF	TGTGCCAGCAGTTACCGCAGGCAGGGGGCTTGGGGCTACACCTTC
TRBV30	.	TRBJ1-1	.	CAWAGGTEAFF	TGTGCCTGGGCCGGGGGCACTGAAGCTTTCTTT
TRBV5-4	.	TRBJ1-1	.	CASSLASSKSLTEAFF	TGTGCCAGCAGCTTGGCCAGTTCAAAATCCTTAACTGAAGCTTTCTTT
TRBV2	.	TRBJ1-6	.	CASSDGQTRSYNSPLHF	TGTGCCAGCAGTGATGGCCAGACTCGCTCCTATAATTCACCCCTCCACTTT
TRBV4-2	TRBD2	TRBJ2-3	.	CASSQELAVTDTQYF	TGTGCCAGCAGCCAAGAACTAGCGGTCACAGATACGCAGTATTTT
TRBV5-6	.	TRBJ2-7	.	CASSPLGRSKEQYF	TGTGCCAGCAGCCCACTGGGACGATCGAAGGAGCAGTACTTC
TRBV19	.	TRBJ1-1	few	CASSILRGTEAFF	TGTGCCAGTAGTATTCTTAGGGGCACTGAAGCTTTCTTT
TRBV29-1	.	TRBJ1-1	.	CSVENTEAFF	TGCAGCGTTGAGAACACTGAAGCTTTCTTT
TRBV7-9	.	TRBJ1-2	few	CASSSAIQGNYGYTF	TGTGCCAGCAGCTCCGCGATCCAGGGAAACTATGGCTACACCTTC
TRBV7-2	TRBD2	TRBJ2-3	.	CASSLGPSGGAGTQYF	TGTGCCAGCAGCTTAGGGCCTAGCGGGGGGGCAGGAACGCAGTATTTT
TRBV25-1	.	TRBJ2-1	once	CASSEGVWGAEQFF	TGTGCCAGCAGTGAAGGTGTTTGGGGGGCGGAGCAGTTCTTC
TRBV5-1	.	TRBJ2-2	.	CASSAGLNTGELFF	TGCGCCAGCAGCGCCGGACTTAACACCGGGGAGCTGTTTTTT
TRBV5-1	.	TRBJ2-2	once	CASSLLGQNTGELFF	TGCGCCAGCAGCCTCCTCGGACAGAACACCGGGGAGCTGTTTTTT
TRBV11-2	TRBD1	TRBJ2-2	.	CASSLEGTAGELFF	TGTGCCAGCAGCTTAGAAGGGACAGCCGGGGAGCTGTTTTTT
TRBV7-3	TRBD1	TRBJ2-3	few	CASSNQGAVDTQYF	TGTGCCAGCAGCAACCAGGGGGCCGTAGATACGCAGTATTTT
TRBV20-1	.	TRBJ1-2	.	CSAKDGYGYTF	TGCAGTGCTAAGGACGGCTATGGCTACACCTTC
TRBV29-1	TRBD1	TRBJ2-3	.	CSVGQGRTDTQYF	TGCAGCGTTGGACAGGGTCGGACAGATACGCAGTATTTT
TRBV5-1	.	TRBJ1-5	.	CASSLGFNQPQHF	TGCGCCAGCAGCTTGGGGTTTAATCAGCCCCAGCATTTT
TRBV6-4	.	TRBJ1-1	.	CASSPTSVDTEAFF	TGTGCCAGCAGTCCGACATCGGTGGACACTGAAGCTTTCTTT
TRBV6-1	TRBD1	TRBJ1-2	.	CASSGPTLTGSYGYTF	TGTGCCAGCAGTGGCCCCACCTTGACAGGGAGCTATGGCTACACCTTC
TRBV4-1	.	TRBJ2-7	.	CASSQGVISYEQYF	TGCGCCAGCAGCCAAGGGGTTATTTCCTACGAGCAGTACTTC